Listed here are 30 T cell receptor beta chains from one sample, sequenced in a study of control samples from healthy donors and cancer patients. The data were produced by immunoSEQ multiplex PCR, yet TCRdb's version contains in-frame clones alone and is incomplete. The sample yields 75,000 to 100,000 clones, approximately 82% seen once. The source material was blood. These receptors originate from a man aged 60 to 75 in good health.

This rearrangement joins TRBV28 to TRBJ2-7; no reliable D call. CDR1 MDHEN and CDR2 SYDVKM come from the germline V gene. CDR3 length: 13 residues. Trimming took off 7 bases at V and 4 bases at J, with 14 bases between the two ends. The CDR3, as DNA: TGTGCCAGCATCGGCAGTCTCCCGTACGAGCAGTACTTC. This codes for CASIGSLPYEQYF. Based on the CDR3 plus reference TRBV28 and TRBJ2-7, the full variable domain is DVKVTQSSRYLVKRTGEKVFLECVQDMDHENMFWYRQDPGLGLRLIYFSYDVKMKEKGDIPEGYSVSREKKERFSLILESASTNQTSMYLCASIGSLPYEQYFGPGTRLTVT.

The rearrangement joins TRBV2 to TRBJ2-6; 7 bases fit TRBD1. V dropped 7 bases and J dropped 1; count of bases not matched to a gene: 13. Germline CDR1 is SNHLY and CDR2 is FYNNEI. This CDR3 has 18 residues. The CDR3 DNA reads TGTGCCAGCAAGTTTGAGACAGGGTACCCTTCTGGGGCCAACGTCCTGACTTTC. The encoded protein is CASKFETGYPSGANVLTF.

The chain couples TRBV5-1 to TRBJ1-1; D not resolved. V was cut by 7 bases and J by 2 bases, with 15 bases left in between. CDR1 is SGHRS and CDR2 is YFSETQ in the germline V gene. The CDR3 is 14 amino acids. The CDR3 nucleotides are TGCGCCAGCGTTGGCACCCTACCCAACACTGAAGCTTTCTTT. It translates to CASVGTLPNTEAFF.

V and J are TRBV11-1 and TRBJ1-4, with D hard to call. The germline V and J ends were trimmed by 4 bases and 11 bases, with 17 bases remaining between them. There are 14 residues in the CDR3. Looked up from germline, CDR1 is SGHAT and CDR2 is FQDESV (reference sequence). CDR3 nucleotides: TGTGCCAGCAGCTATGACGGCTCTACTAGGAAACTGTTTTTT. Amino acids: CASSYDGSTRKLFF.

The chain combines TRBV13 with TRBJ2-7, with 11 bases lining up with TRBD2. After removal of 9 bases from V and 0 bases from J, the junction contained 22 bases not matched to a gene. The length of the CDR3 is 20 residues. Looked up from germline, CDR1 is PRHDT and CDR2 is FYEKMQ (reference sequence). The CDR3 protein is CASTSGGDPQNRRSSYEQYF. CDR3 bases: TGTGCCAGTACTAGCGGGGGTGATCCTCAAAATCGTAGGAGCTCCTACGAGCAGTACTTC.

V usage is TRBV2 and J usage is TRBJ2-7, with 14 bases matching TRBD2. Trimming took 1 base from V and 3 from J; bases not matched to a gene: 11. The CDR3 consists of 19 residues. Germline loops: CDR1 SNHLY, CDR2 FYNNEI. The CDR3 region has the DNA TGTGCCAGCAGTGAAGGGCCCGGGACTAGCGGGAGAACCGGCTACGAGCAGTACTTC. This encodes CASSEGPGTSGRTGYEQYF.

V gene TRBV7-9 combines with J gene TRBJ2-5; either TRBD1 or TRBD2 may supply D (5 bases each). Germline CDR1 reads SEHNR; CDR2 reads FQNEAQ (reference sequence). Trimming cost V 6 bases and J 5 bases, with 22 bases left between them. The CDR3 spans 16 residues. The CDR3 bases are TGTGCCAGCAGGGGGCGGCCGGGACGAGCAGGGGAGACCCAGTACTTC. Protein product: CASRGRPGRAGETQYF.

This clone came up a few times. The CDR3 coding sequence is TGTGCCAGCAGCTTCGGCCAAGAGACCCAGTACTTC. Translating gives CASSFGQETQYF. The J gene is TRBJ2-5, the V gene TRBV7-8; D not resolved. The CDR3 runs 12 residues. V was trimmed by 3 bases and J by 1 base, leaving 3 bases between them. CDR1 is SGHVS and CDR2 is FQNEAQ in the germline V gene. Full variable domain (missing parts from reference TRBV7-8 and TRBJ2-5): GAGVSQSPRYKVAKRGQDVALRCDPISGHVSLFWYQQALGQGPEFLTYFQNEAQLDKSGLPSDRFFAERPEGSVSTLKIQRTQQEDSAVYLCASSFGQETQYFGPGTRLLVL.

The rearrangement links TRBV28 to TRBJ1-6, with 10 bases lining up with TRBD1. The trim removed 4 bases at V and 10 bases at J, leaving 4 bases unmatched. The CDR3 is made up of 14 amino acids. Germline CDR1 MDHEN, CDR2 SYDVKM. In DNA form, the CDR3 reads TGTGCCAGCAGTTCCGGGACAGGGGTATCACCCCTCCACTTT. Residues: CASSSGTGVSPLHF.

In its sample, this clone was seen a few times. The V gene is TRBV30, the J gene TRBJ1-1; D remains ambiguous. This CDR3 is built from 12 residues. V dropped 0 bases and J dropped 4 bases, with 6 bases sitting between them. CDR1 is GTSNPN and CDR2 is SVGIG in the germline V gene (reference sequence). The CDR3, as DNA: TGTGCCTGGAGTGTAGTCAGCACTGAAGCTTTCTTT. It is translated as CAWSVVSTEAFF.

V gene TRBV6-5 combines with J gene TRBJ2-3, with 10 bases fitting TRBD1. The V gene's germline CDR1 is MNHEY and CDR2 SVGAGI. The CDR3 sequence is 15 residues long. The V gene end was trimmed by 2 bases and the J gene end by 5 bases; junction bases not matched to a gene: 4. The CDR3 DNA sequence: TGTGCCAGCAGTTACCAAGGGACAGGGGAAGATACGCAGTATTTT. Encoded protein: CASSYQGTGEDTQYF.

The rearrangement uses TRBV6-5 and TRBJ1-5; no definite D call. Trimming stripped 8 bases from V and 0 bases from J, with 14 bases between. The germline V gene encodes CDR1 MNHEY and CDR2 SVGAGI. The length of the CDR3 is 15 residues. Here the CDR3 reads CASGRIVDSNQPQHF. For the CDR3, the DNA is TGTGCCAGCGGTCGGATAGTCGATAGCAATCAGCCCCAGCATTTT.

This sequence joins TRBV28 and TRBJ2-1; TRBD2 might be the D (5 bases). Germline assignment: CDR1 MDHEN and CDR2 SYDVKM. The CDR3 runs 15 residues. V was pared by 5 bases and J by 0 bases, with 11 bases between. The CDR3 here is CASSISGPSYNEQFF. The CDR3 region has the DNA TGTGCCAGCAGTATAAGCGGACCCTCCTACAATGAGCAGTTCTTC.

The CDR3 is CASSQLLAVVGEQYF. As DNA, the CDR3 is TGTGCCAGCAGCCAGCTCCTAGCGGTAGTGGGCGAGCAGTACTTC. This chain connects TRBV3-1 (or the pseudogene TRBV3-2) to TRBJ2-7; TRBD2 matches at 7 bases. The germline V gene encodes CDR1 LGHDT and CDR2 YNNKEL (reference sequence). The CDR3 covers 15 residues. With 3 bases clipped from V and 6 bases from J, the junction kept 11 bases outside the gene matches.

This chain connects TRBV5-6 to TRBJ2-3; D remains unclear. The CDR3 spans 12 residues. Germline CDR1 is SGHDT and CDR2 is YYEEEE. Trimming left V 1 base short and J 5 bases short, with 5 bases between. The CDR3 reads CASSLTIDTQYF. CDR3 nucleotides: TGTGCCAGCAGCTTGACGATAGATACGCAGTATTTT.

This sequence joins TRBV6-5 and TRBJ1-5; no definite D call. The CDR3 contains 13 residues. Germline V gives CDR1 MNHEY, CDR2 SVGAGI. The V and J ends lost 10 bases and 3 bases respectively, with 13 bases between them. CDR3 in DNA: TGTGCCACCCAGTCCGGGCTCAATCAGCCCCAGCATTTT. Its translation is CATQSGLNQPQHF.

The rearrangement joins TRBV27 to TRBJ2-5, with 14 nucleotides matching TRBD2. The CDR3 totals 17 residues. CDR1 and CDR2 (germline): MNHEY, SMNVEV (reference sequence). The ends lost 5 bases at V and 5 bases at J; junction bases unmatched: 10. The chain's CDR3 is CASSPRGTSGSLETQYF. The CDR3 bases are TGTGCCAGCAGTCCCAGGGGGACTAGCGGGAGTTTGGAGACCCAGTACTTC.

The gene calls are TRBV3-1 (or the pseudogene TRBV3-2) and TRBJ2-2; TRBD2 agrees at 7 bases. Germline V lookup: CDR1 LGHDT, CDR2 YNNKEL (reference sequence). The CDR3 runs to 18 residues. V lost 0 bases and J lost 4; bases outside the gene matches: 11. The CDR3 sequence is CASSQDRTGLLSTGELFF. The CDR3 DNA sequence: TGTGCCAGCAGCCAAGATCGGACGGGACTACTCTCCACCGGGGAGCTGTTTTTT.

V gene TRBV5-4 combines with J gene TRBJ2-3; 13 bases are shared with TRBD2. Germline CDR1 is SGHNT and CDR2 is YYREEE (reference sequence). CDR3 length equals 20 residues. The V and J ends lost 0 bases and 0 bases, in that order; junction bases with no gene match: 10. The CDR3 here is CASSLGRLAGGPGSTDTQYF. CDR3 bases: TGTGCCAGCAGCTTGGGACGACTAGCGGGGGGCCCGGGTAGCACAGATACGCAGTATTTT.

The chain has TRBV10-3 and TRBJ1-4; TRBD1 aligns across 7 bases. This CDR3 has 13 residues. CDR1 is ENHRY and CDR2 is SYGVKD in the germline V gene. After removal of 8 bases from V and 4 bases from J, the junction contained 4 bases not matched to a gene. DNA for the CDR3: TGTGCCATCCGACAGGGAGGTAATGAAAAACTGTTTTTT. It yields the protein CAIRQGGNEKLFF.

Turning to this clone: At one boundary the junction diverges from the germline segment, which might be a read error. Here the CDR3 reads CASREGIYGYTF. DNA of the CDR3: TGTGCCAGCAGGGAAGGCATATACGGCTACACCTTC. The J gene is TRBJ1-2, the V gene TRBV2; D unclear. The germline V gene has CDR1 SNHLY and CDR2 FYNNEI. The CDR3 is 12 amino acids.

This clone was seen a single time. This chain links TRBV6-5 with TRBJ2-2; no definite D call. The length of the CDR3 is 12 residues. The V end lost 6 bases, the J end lost 4 bases, and 6 bases lay between the germline ends. Germline CDR1 and CDR2: MNHEY and SVGAGI. Here the CDR3 DNA reads TGTGCCAGCAGCGTTACCACCGGGGAGCTGTTTTTT. Protein product: CASSVTTGELFF.

This chain connects TRBV19 to TRBJ1-1, with D uncertain. CDR1 is LNHDA and CDR2 is SQIVND in the germline V gene (reference sequence). The germline V and J ends were trimmed by 4 bases and 4 bases, with 7 bases remaining between them. There are 12 residues in the CDR3. The CDR3 loop reads CASSNSRTEAFF. The CDR3 DNA sequence: TGTGCCAGTAGTAACAGCCGCACTGAAGCTTTCTTT.

The CDR3 protein is CASSGGAGEYNEQFF. In DNA, the CDR3 is TGTGCCAGCAGCGGCGGGGCGGGGGAATACAATGAGCAGTTCTTC. V gene TRBV5-5 combines with J gene TRBJ2-1; 7 nucleotides match TRBD2. The V and J ends lost 4 bases and 4 bases, in that order; junction bases with no gene match: 8. The CDR3 runs to 15 residues. Germline CDR1 and CDR2: SGHKS and YYEKEE (reference sequence).

This rearrangement joins TRBV1 to TRBJ2-1; the D call TRBD2 from the table was never checked on the DNA. TRBV1 corresponds to a pseudogene. This CDR3 has 18 amino acids. CDR3 DNA sequence: TGCACCAGCAGCCAAGGAGTCAGACTGGAGCGGGAGCGTGGTGAGCAGTTCTTC. Its translation: CTSSQGVRLERERGEQFF.

The genes are TRBV5-1 and TRBJ1-6; D ambiguous. Trimming cost V 0 bases and J 10 bases, with 5 bases left between them. Germline V CDR1 and CDR2: SGHRS, YFSETQ. This CDR3 comprises 12 residues. For the CDR3, the DNA is TGCGCCAGCAGCTTGGACGAATCACCCCTCCACTTT. It is translated as CASSLDESPLHF.

This clone was counted a few times. V usage is TRBV12-3 or TRBV12-4 and J usage is TRBJ1-2, with D hard to call. Trimming stripped 3 bases from V and 4 bases from J, with 9 bases between. The CDR3 has 13 amino acids. CDR3 DNA: TGTGCCAGCAGTTTTGGGCTCTCCTATGGCTACACCTTC. Protein sequence: CASSFGLSYGYTF.

The chain links TRBV19 to TRBJ2-3; 8 bases line up with TRBD2. CDR1 LNHDA and CDR2 SQIVND come from the germline V gene (reference sequence). V lost 5 bases, J lost 5 bases, and 6 bases stayed unmatched. The CDR3 length is 14 residues. The CDR3 DNA reads TGTGCCAGTAGTCTGGGGACTAGTAGAGATACGCAGTATTTT. Translated, it gives CASSLGTSRDTQYF.

The chain employs TRBV7-3 and TRBJ2-7; D is perhaps TRBD1 (5 bases). The CDR3 spans 13 residues. The germline gives CDR1 SGHTA, CDR2 FQGTGA. V dropped 5 bases and J dropped 1 base, with 9 bases sitting between them. CDR3 residues: CASSLDRSYEQYF. The CDR3, as DNA: TGTGCCAGCAGCCTAGACAGATCCTACGAGCAGTACTTC. The full variable domain, completed using reference TRBV7-3 and TRBJ2-7, is GAGVSQTPSNKVTEKGKYVELRCDPISGHTALYWYRQSLGQGPEFLIYFQGTGAADDSGLPNDRFFAVRPEGSVSTLKIQRTERGDSAVYLCASSLDRSYEQYFGPGTRLTVT.

This chain links TRBV9 with TRBJ1-1; 11 nucleotides line up with TRBD1. Germline V gene sequence: CDR1 SGDLS, CDR2 YYNGEE. The CDR3 has 16 residues. V lost 3 bases, J lost 1 base, and 5 bases stayed unmatched. The CDR3 DNA sequence: TGTGCCAGCAGCGCCGGGGACAGGGGGTCGAACACTGAAGCTTTCTTT. This sequence encodes CASSAGDRGSNTEAFF.